The clone carrying this T cell receptor (beta chain) was picked up many times. The data were taken from a study of blood T cell repertoires in COVID-19. Whole-study context: Material from acute and convalescent COVID-19 was sourced from the United States, Italy and Spain. From T cells, B-cell-depleted T cells, or PBMCs came the material, which was cDNA or gDNA.

Original methodology: Nucleated cell number was recorded as an estimate derived from reference gene primer amplification. The data were produced by immunoSEQ multiplex PCR, yet TCRdb's version contains in-frame clones alone and is incomplete. V and J calls and clone size are as listed in that table; D and trimming were resolved from the DNA. The sample records around 170,000 clones, under 90% being singletons. The specimen sequenced was peripheral blood. The TCR comes from a man in his thirties or forties with active or convalescent COVID-19.

CDR3 sequence reads: CASSPRGGIEAFF. Written as DNA, the CDR3 is TGTGCCAGCAGTCCCCGGGGAGGGATTGAAGCTTTCTTT. This chain joins TRBV28 and TRBJ1-1; no reliable D call. There are 13 residues in the CDR3. CDR1 is MDHEN, CDR2 SYDVKM, per germline. Deletions cut 5 bases from V and 7 bases from J, with 14 bases between.